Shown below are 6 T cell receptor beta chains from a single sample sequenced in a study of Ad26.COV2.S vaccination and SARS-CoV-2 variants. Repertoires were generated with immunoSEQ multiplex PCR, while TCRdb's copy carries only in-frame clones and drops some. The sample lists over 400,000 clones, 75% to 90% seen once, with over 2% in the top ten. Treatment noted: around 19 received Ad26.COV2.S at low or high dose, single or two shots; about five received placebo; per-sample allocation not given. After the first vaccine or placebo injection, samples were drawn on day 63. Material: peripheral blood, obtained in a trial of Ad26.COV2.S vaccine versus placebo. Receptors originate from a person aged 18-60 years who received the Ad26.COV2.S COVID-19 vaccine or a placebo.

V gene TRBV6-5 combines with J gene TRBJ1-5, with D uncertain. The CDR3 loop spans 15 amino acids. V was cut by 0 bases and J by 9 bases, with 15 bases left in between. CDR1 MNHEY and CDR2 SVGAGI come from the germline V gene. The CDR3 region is CASSYSRTQLLPQHF. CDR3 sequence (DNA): TGTGCCAGCAGTTACTCACGGACCCAATTATTGCCCCAGCATTTT.

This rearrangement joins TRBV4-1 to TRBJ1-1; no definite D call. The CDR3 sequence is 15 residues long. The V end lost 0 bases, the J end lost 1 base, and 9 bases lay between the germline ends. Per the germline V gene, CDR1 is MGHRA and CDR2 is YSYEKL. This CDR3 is CASSQDPGRNTEAFF. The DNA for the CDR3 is TGCGCCAGCAGCCAAGATCCCGGGAGGAACACTGAAGCTTTCTTT.

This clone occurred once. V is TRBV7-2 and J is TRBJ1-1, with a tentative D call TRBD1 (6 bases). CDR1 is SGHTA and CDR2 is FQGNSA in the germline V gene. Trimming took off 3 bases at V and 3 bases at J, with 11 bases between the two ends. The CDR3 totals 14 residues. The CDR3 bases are TGTGCCAGCAGCTTCTCAGGGGCTTACACTGAAGCTTTCTTT. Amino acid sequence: CASSFSGAYTEAFF.

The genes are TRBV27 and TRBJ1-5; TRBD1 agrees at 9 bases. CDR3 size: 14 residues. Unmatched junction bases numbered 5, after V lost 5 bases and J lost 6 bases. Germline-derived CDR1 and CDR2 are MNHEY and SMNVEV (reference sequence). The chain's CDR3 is CASSTDRGVQPQHF. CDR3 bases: TGTGCCAGCAGTACAGACAGGGGGGTTCAGCCCCAGCATTTT.

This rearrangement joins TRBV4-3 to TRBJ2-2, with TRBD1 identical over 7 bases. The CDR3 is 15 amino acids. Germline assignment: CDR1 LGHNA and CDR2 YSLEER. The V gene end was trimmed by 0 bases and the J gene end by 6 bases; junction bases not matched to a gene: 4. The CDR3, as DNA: TGCGCCAGCAGCCAAGACCCAGGGGGACCCGGGGAGCTGTTTTTT. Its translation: CASSQDPGGPGELFF.

The CDR3 DNA is TGTGCCAGCGGGACCGGGACTATCAATGAGCAGTTCTTC. Translating it yields CASGTGTINEQFF. The rearrangement joins TRBV6-5 to TRBJ2-1; TRBD2 agrees at 7 bases. The ends lost 8 bases at V and 6 bases at J; junction bases unmatched: 7. From germline, CDR1 is MNHEY and CDR2 SVGAGI. The CDR3 sequence is 13 residues long.